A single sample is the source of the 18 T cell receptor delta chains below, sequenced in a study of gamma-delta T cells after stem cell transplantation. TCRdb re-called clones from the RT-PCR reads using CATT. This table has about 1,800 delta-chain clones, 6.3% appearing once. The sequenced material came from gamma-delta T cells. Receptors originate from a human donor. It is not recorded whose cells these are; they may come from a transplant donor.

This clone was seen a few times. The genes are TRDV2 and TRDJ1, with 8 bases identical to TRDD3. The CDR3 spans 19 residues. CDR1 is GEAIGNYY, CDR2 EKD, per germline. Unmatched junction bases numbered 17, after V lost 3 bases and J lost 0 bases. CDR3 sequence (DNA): TGTGCCTGTGACGGAATAAGTACTGGGGGTCCTTCGTACACCGATAAACTCATCTTT. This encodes CACDGISTGGPSYTDKLIF.

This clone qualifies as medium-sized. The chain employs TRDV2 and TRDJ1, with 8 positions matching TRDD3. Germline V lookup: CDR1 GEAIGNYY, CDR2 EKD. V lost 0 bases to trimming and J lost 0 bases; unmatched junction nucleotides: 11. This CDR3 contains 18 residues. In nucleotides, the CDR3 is TGTGCCTGTGACACCGTTTGGAGGGAGGGATACGACACCGATAAACTCATCTTT. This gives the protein CACDTVWREGYDTDKLIF.

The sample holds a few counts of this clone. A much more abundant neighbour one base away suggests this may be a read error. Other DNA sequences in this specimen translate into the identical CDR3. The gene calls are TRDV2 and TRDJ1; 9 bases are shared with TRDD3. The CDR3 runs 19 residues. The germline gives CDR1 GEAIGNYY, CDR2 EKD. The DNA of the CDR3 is TGCGCCTGTGACATCCTCGGTACACTGGGGGAAAGACCCACCGATAAACTCATCTTT. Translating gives CACDILGTLGERPTDKLIF.

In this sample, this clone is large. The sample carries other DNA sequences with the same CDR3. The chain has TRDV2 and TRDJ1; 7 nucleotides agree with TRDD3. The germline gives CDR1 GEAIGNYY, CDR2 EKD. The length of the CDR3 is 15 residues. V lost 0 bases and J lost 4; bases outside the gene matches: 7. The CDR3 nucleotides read TGTGCCTGTGACACCGTGGGTGGATACGGCGATAAACTCATCTTT. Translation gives CACDTVGGYGDKLIF.

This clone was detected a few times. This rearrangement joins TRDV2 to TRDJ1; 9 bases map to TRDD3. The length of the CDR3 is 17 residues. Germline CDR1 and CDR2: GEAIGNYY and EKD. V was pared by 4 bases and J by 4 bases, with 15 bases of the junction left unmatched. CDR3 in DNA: TGTGCCTGTGAAGACCTGAAAACACTGGGGGACCACGATAAACTCATCTTT. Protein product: CACEDLKTLGDHDKLIF.

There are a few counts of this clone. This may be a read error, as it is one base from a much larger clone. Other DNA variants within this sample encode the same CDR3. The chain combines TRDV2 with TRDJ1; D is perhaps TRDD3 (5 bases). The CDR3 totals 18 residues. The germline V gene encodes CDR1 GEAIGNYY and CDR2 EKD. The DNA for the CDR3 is TGTGCCTGCGACACATTAACGGGGGTTCGCGGGTACACCGATAAACTCATCTTT. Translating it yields CACDTLTGVRGYTDKLIF.

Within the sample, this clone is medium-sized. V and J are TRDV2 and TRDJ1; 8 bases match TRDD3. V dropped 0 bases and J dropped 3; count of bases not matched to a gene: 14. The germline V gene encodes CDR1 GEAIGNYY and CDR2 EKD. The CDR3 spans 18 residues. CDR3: CACDTLRSGGSIADKLIF. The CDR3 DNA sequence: TGTGCCTGTGACACCCTTAGGAGTGGGGGATCAATCGCCGATAAACTCATCTTT.

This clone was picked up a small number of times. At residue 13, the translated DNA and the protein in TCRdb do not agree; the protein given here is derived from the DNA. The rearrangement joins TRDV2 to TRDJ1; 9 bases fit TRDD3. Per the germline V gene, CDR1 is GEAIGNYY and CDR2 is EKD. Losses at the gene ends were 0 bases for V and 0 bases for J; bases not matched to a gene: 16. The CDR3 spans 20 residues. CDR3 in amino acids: CACDTVSPMAGGCNTDKLIF. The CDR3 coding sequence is TGTGCCTGTGACACCGTATCGCCTATGGCTGGGGGATGTAACACCGATAAACTCATCTTT.

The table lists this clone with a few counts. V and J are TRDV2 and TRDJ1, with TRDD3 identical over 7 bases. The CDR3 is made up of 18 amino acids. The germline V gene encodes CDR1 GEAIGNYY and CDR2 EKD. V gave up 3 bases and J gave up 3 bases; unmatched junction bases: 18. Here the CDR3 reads CACDALSRAGDKADKLIF. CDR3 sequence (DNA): TGTGCCTGTGACGCCCTCTCACGGGCTGGGGATAAGGCCGATAAACTCATCTTT.

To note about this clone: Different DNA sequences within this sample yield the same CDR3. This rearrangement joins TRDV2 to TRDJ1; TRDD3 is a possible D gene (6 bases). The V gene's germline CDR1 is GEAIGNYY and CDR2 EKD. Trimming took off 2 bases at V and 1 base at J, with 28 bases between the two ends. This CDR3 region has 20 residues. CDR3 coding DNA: TGTGCCTGTGACATCCTTTCTTCCCCACAAGGGGATTTATTCACCGATAAACTCATCTTT. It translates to CACDILSSPQGDLFTDKLIF.

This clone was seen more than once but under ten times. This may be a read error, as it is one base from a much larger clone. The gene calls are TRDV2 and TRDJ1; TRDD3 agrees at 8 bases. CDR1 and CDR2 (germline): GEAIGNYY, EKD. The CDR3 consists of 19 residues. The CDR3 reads CARDSLRGEGDMYTDKLIF. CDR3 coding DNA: TGTGCCCGTGACAGCCTTCGGGGAGAGGGGGATATGTACACCGATAAACTCATCTTT.

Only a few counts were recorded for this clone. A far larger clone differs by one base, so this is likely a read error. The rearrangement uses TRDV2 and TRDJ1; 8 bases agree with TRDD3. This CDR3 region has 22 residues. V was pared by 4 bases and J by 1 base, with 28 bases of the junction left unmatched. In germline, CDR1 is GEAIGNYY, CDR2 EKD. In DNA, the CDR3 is TGTGCCTGTGAAACCCTTCTTCGATCGGAAGTACTGGGGGGTTCGACCACCGATAAACTCATCTTT. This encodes CACETLLRSEVLGGSTTDKLIF.

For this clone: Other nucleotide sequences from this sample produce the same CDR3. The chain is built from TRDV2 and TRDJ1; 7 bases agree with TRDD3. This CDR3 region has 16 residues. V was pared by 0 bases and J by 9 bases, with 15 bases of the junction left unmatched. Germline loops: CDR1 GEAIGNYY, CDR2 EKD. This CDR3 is CACDTVEGLGDIELIF. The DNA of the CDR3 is TGTGCCTGTGACACCGTTGAGGGTCTAGGGGATATAGAACTCATCTTT.

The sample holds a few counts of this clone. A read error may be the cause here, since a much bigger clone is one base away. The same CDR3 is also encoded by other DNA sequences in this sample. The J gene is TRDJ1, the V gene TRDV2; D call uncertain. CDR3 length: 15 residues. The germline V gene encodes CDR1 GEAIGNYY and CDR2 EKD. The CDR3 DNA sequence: TGCGCCTGTGACACCGTGGGCTCGTACACCGATAAACTCATCTTT. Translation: CACDTVGSYTDKLIF.

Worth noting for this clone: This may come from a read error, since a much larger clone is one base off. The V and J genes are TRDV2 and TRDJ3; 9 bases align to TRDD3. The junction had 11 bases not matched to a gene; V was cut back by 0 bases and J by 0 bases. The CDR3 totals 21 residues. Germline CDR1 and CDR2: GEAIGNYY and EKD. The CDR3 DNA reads TGTGCCTGTGACACCGTTGGTGAACTGGGGGAGCCCTCCTGGGACACCCGACAGATGTTTTTC. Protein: CACDTVGELGEPSWDTRQMFF.

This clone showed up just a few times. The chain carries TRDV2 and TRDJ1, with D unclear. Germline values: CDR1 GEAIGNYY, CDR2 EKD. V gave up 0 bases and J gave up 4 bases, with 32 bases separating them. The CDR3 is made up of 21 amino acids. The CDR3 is CACDTVRTLVEAGEHNDKLIF. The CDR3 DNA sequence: TGTGCCTGTGACACCGTACGTACCCTGGTGGAAGCTGGTGAACACAACGATAAACTCATCTTT.

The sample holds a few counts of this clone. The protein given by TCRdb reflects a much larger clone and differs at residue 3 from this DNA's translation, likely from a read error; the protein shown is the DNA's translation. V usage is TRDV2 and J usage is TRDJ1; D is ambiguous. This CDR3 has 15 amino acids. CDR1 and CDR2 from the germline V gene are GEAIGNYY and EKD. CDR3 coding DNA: TGTGCCCGTGACACCCTCGAGCCATACACCGATAAACTCATCTTT. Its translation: CARDTLEPYTDKLIF.

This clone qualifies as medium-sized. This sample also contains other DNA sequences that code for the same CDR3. The CDR3 DNA follows: TGTGCCTGTGACCCAACTGGGGGTCCACCCGTACGCACCGATAAACTCATCTTT. This codes for CACDPTGGPPVRTDKLIF. This sequence joins TRDV2 and TRDJ1, with 8 bases aligning to TRDD3. CDR1 and CDR2 from the germline V gene are GEAIGNYY and EKD. Trimming took 3 bases from V and 1 from J; bases not matched to a gene: 15. The CDR3 length is 18 residues.